This T cell receptor (beta chain) stems from a study of regulatory T cells in long-lasting Graves disease. Construction of TCR beta libraries relied on iRepertoire HTBI primers and on Arm-PCR targeting CDR3 regions. TCRdb re-analysed the multiplex PCR reads in MiXCR, keeping a single row per CDR3 protein. Of just over 600,000 distinct CDR3 sequences detected, roughly 15% appear once; the ten largest clones hold 15% to 20%. Documented time point: newly diagnosed GD, antithyroid drugs for less than 3 months. Generation of the TCR library employed RNA extracted from PBMCs. These same records also appear under a second study, on T cells in Graves' hyperthyroidism and ophthalmopathy.

This sequence was found in a woman between 25 and 40 years old with Graves disease. This specimen was peripheral blood mononuclear cells (PBMCs), taken at new diagnosis, from a patient treated with antithyroid drugs.

CDR3 DNA sequence: TGTGCCAGCAGCGCCGGGGAAGGAAGTTATGAGCAGTTCTTC. This gives the protein CASSAGEGSYEQFF. The rearrangement joins TRBV9 to TRBJ2-1; D is possibly TRBD2 (5 bases). The CDR3 loop spans 14 amino acids. V shed 3 bases and J shed 8 bases, with 15 bases lying between them. The germline V gene has CDR1 SGDLS and CDR2 YYNGEE.